This is a list of T cell receptor beta chains from one sample in a study of blood T cells in healthy people across ages. In TCRdb, the 5' RACE reads were re-called with MiXCR into one record per CDR3 protein. The sample shows about 1.7 million distinct CDR3 sequences, 28% of them seen only once. The sequencing input was blood. The source is a woman between 25 and 40 years old in good health. The CDR3 runs from the conserved cysteine through the conserved F or W. Each record gives: J gene, clone size, D gene, V gene, CDR3 protein, CDR3 DNA. D genes are given only for firm matches. Expanded clones are given a class, and other clones once, few, many or no size at all.

TRBJ2-5 - - TRBV2 CASARDGIQETQYF TGTGCCAGCGCGAGAGACGGAATCCAAGAGACCCAGTACTTC
TRBJ2-1 many TRBD2 TRBV7-7 CASSPGLKNEQFF TGTGCCAGCAGCCCGGGACTAAAGAATGAGCAGTTCTTC
TRBJ2-7 few TRBD2 TRBV12-5 CASGLGGTTGGEQYF TGTGCTAGTGGTTTGGGGGGGACCACGGGAGGCGAGCAGTACTTC
TRBJ2-1 - - TRBV20-1 CSATNPGNEQFF TGCAGTGCAACAAATCCGGGCAATGAGCAGTTCTTC
TRBJ2-1 - - TRBV6-5 CASRFRGPNEQFF TGTGCCAGCAGGTTTAGGGGTCCCAATGAGCAGTTCTTC
TRBJ2-1 - TRBD2 TRBV20-1 CSARDRQRDYNEQFF TGCAGTGCTAGAGATAGGCAGCGGGACTACAATGAGCAGTTCTTC
TRBJ1-2 many TRBD1 TRBV7-2 CASSFTEGAYGYTF TGTGCCAGCAGCTTTACGGAGGGGGCGTATGGCTACACCTTC
TRBJ2-2 - - TRBV20-1 CSASSTDCNTGELFF TGCAGTGCTAGCTCTACCGACTGCAACACCGGGGAGCTGTTTTTT
TRBJ1-3 - - TRBV7-9 CASSGRRNTIYF TGTGCCAGCAGCGGTCGAAGGAACACCATATATTTT
TRBJ2-7 many TRBD1 TRBV6-5 CASSYSRGTAQYEQYF TGTGCCAGCAGTTACTCCAGGGGGACAGCCCAATACGAGCAGTACTTC
TRBJ2-7 few - TRBV9 CASSVDGAAAYEQYF TGTGCCAGCAGCGTAGATGGGGCGGCCGCCTACGAGCAGTACTTC
TRBJ1-2 - TRBD1 TRBV4-1 CASSQVRGIDGYTF TGCGCCAGCAGCCAAGTCAGGGGGATCGATGGCTACACCTTC
TRBJ2-3 - TRBD2 TRBV20-1 CSAPTSGGPQDTQYF TGCAGTGCGCCTACTAGCGGGGGACCCCAAGATACGCAGTATTTT
TRBJ1-6 - - TRBV11-2 CASSFTGMRNSPLHF TGTGCCAGCAGCTTCACAGGAATGCGGAATTCACCCCTCCACTTT
TRBJ1-4 - - TRBV28 CASRFFATNEKLFF TGTGCCAGCAGATTTTTTGCAACTAATGAAAAACTGTTTTTT
TRBJ2-1 few - TRBV15 CATNRRERVVLNEQFF TGTGCCACCAACAGGCGAGAGAGGGTGGTTCTCAATGAGCAGTTCTTC
TRBJ1-6 - - TRBV6-5 CASSYSGTPGSPYNSPLHF TGTGCCAGCAGTTACTCGGGGACCCCAGGAAGCCCCTATAATTCACCCCTCCACTTT